Each of the 13 T cell receptor beta chains below was sequenced from the same sample in a study of blood T cell repertoires in COVID-19. TCRdb's copy holds only in-frame clones and misses some; the assay was immunoSEQ multiplex PCR. The data hold over 200,000 clones, with under 90% observed a single time. What was sequenced was peripheral blood. The receptors shown here come from a man between 60 and 70 years old who had recovered from COVID-19.

V usage is TRBV6-2 or TRBV6-3 and J usage is TRBJ2-3; tentative D call: TRBD2 (6 bases). The germline CDR1 and CDR2 sequences are MNHEY and SVGEGT. Trimming left V 5 bases short and J 5 bases short, with 17 bases between. The CDR3 contains 15 residues. The CDR3 is CASSTLPLREDTQYF. The CDR3 DNA is TGTGCCAGCAGTACACTCCCCTTGCGGGAAGATACGCAGTATTTT.

The chain joins TRBV6-5 to TRBJ2-3; D may be TRBD1 (6 bases). Trimming took off 6 bases at V and 0 bases at J, with 13 bases between the two ends. The CDR3 sequence is 15 residues long. The V gene's germline CDR1 is MNHEY and CDR2 SVGAGI. The CDR3 DNA is TGTGCCAGCAGGAGACAGGAGACGAGCACAGATACGCAGTATTTT. Translating gives CASRRQETSTDTQYF.

The J gene is TRBJ2-1, the V gene TRBV10-3, with 7 bases lining up with TRBD2. The germline V gene has CDR1 ENHRY and CDR2 SYGVKD. The V gene end was trimmed by 1 base and the J gene end by 5 bases; junction bases not matched to a gene: 11. CDR3 length: 17 amino acids. The CDR3 nucleotides are TGTGCCATCAGTGAGTTTTTTCCAGGGACTACCCACAATGAGCAGTTCTTC. Its translation is CAISEFFPGTTHNEQFF.

This clone was observed once. The chain carries TRBV9 and TRBJ2-7, with 10 bases matching TRBD1. The CDR3 totals 14 residues. Per the germline V gene, CDR1 is SGDLS and CDR2 is YYNGEE. V lost 3 bases, J lost 4 bases, and 4 bases stayed unmatched. This CDR3 reads CASSATGGLYEQYF. The CDR3 DNA follows: TGTGCCAGCAGCGCGACAGGGGGCCTTTACGAGCAGTACTTC.

The genes are TRBV6-5 and TRBJ2-5; D possibly corresponds to TRBD2 (5 bases). V was shortened by 0 bases and J by 6 bases, with 8 bases between the two germline ends. Germline CDR1 reads MNHEY; CDR2 reads SVGAGI. The CDR3 is 13 amino acids. CDR3 nucleotides: TGTGCCAGCAGTTACTCACGGGGAAAGACCCAGTACTTC. Protein sequence: CASSYSRGKTQYF.

The chain links TRBV14 to TRBJ1-5; maybe TRBD1 (5 bases). Trimming shortened V by 4 bases and J by 0 bases, and 13 bases separated the two germline ends. Germline V gene lookup returns CDR1 SGHDN and CDR2 FVKESK. CDR3 length equals 16 residues. For the CDR3, the DNA is TGTGCCAGCAGCCGACCGGGGGAGGTTAGCAATCAGCCCCAGCATTTT. Translation: CASSRPGEVSNQPQHF.

The CDR3 loop is CASRWELRGNSPLHF. The CDR3 DNA reads TGTGCCAGCAGATGGGAACTAAGGGGTAATTCACCCCTCCACTTT. The rearrangement uses TRBV27 and TRBJ1-6; TRBD1 might be the D (5 bases). V lost 6 bases and J lost 6, with 15 bases in between. The CDR3 has 15 amino acids. The germline V gene encodes CDR1 MNHEY and CDR2 SMNVEV (reference sequence).

V is TRBV7-3 and J is TRBJ2-3; D is uncertain. The length of the CDR3 is 14 residues. V dropped 5 bases and J dropped 0 bases, with 9 bases sitting between them. Germline CDR1 and CDR2: SGHTA and FQGTGA. CDR3 protein: CASSRGLSTDTQYF. The CDR3 nucleotides are TGTGCCAGCAGCCGAGGCCTTAGCACAGATACGCAGTATTTT. Using reference TRBV7-3 and TRBJ2-3 for the parts outside the CDR3, the full variable domain is GAGVSQTPSNKVTEKGKYVELRCDPISGHTALYWYRQSLGQGPEFLIYFQGTGAADDSGLPNDRFFAVRPEGSVSTLKIQRTERGDSAVYLCASSRGLSTDTQYFGPGTRLTVL.

This chain links TRBV24-1 with TRBJ2-3; 10 nucleotides line up with TRBD2. The CDR3 totals 14 residues. Germline V lookup: CDR1 KGHDR, CDR2 SFDVKD. The V and J ends lost 7 bases and 4 bases, in that order; junction bases with no gene match: 4. CDR3: CATRPSGGSDTQYF. The CDR3 DNA reads as TGTGCCACCAGGCCTAGCGGGGGATCAGATACGCAGTATTTT.

The chain employs TRBV7-3 and TRBJ2-1; D unclear. Per the germline V gene, CDR1 is SGHTA and CDR2 is FQGTGA. The V end lost 3 bases, the J end lost 0 bases, and 6 bases lay between the germline ends. The CDR3 runs 14 residues. The CDR3 protein is CASSFTGSYNEQFF. In DNA, the CDR3 is TGTGCCAGCAGCTTCACGGGCTCCTACAATGAGCAGTTCTTC.

Of note for this clone: At one of its ends the junction is not consistent with the germline gene, which may arise from a read error. The chain has TRBV15 and TRBJ2-5; D may be TRBD2 (5 bases). This CDR3 is built from 14 residues. Germline assignment: CDR1 LNHNV and CDR2 YYDKDF (reference sequence). This CDR3 reads CATSRGRLQGTQYF. The DNA for the CDR3 is TGTGCCACCAGCAGGGGGAGACTCCAAGGGACCCAGTACTTC.

The CDR3 loop is CASSRTGGNQPQHF. The DNA of the CDR3 is TGTGCCAGCAGCCGGACGGGGGGAAATCAGCCCCAGCATTTT. V and J are TRBV7-3 and TRBJ1-5; TRBD1 might be the D (5 bases). Trimming left V 5 bases short and J 4 bases short, with 12 bases between. Germline V gene sequence: CDR1 SGHTA, CDR2 FQGTGA. CDR3 size: 14 residues.

This clone was picked up one time. The V call is TRBV5-1, the J call TRBJ2-5; D ambiguous. The CDR3 extends over 11 amino acids. CDR1 is SGHRS and CDR2 is YFSETQ in the germline V gene. V lost 5 bases and J lost 2, with 4 bases in between. In nucleotides, the CDR3 is TGCGCCAGCAGTAATCAAGAGACCCAGTACTTC. Its protein is CASSNQETQYF.